This entry describes one TCR beta chain. The assay was immunoSEQ multiplex PCR, and TCRdb's table has in-frame clones only and misses some. The table lists hundreds of thousands of clones, nearly 90% of them singletons, with over 9% in the top ten. This sample is drawn from a study of blood T cell repertoires in COVID-19. CDR1 LNHDA and CDR2 SQIVND come from the germline V gene (reference sequence). This CDR3 has 18 amino acids. Trimming took off 4 bases at V and 8 bases at J, with 26 bases between the two ends. The specimen sequenced was PBMCs or T cells enriched from blood (not recorded which). The receptor comes from a woman aged 30 to 39 who had recovered from COVID-19. V gene TRBV19 combines with J gene TRBJ2-2; D perhaps matches TRBD2 (5 bases). CDR3 amino acids: CASSTPRERLVGKGELFF. CDR3 DNA: TGTGCCAGTAGTACCCCCCGGGAACGGCTAGTTGGGAAGGGGGAGCTGTTTTTT.